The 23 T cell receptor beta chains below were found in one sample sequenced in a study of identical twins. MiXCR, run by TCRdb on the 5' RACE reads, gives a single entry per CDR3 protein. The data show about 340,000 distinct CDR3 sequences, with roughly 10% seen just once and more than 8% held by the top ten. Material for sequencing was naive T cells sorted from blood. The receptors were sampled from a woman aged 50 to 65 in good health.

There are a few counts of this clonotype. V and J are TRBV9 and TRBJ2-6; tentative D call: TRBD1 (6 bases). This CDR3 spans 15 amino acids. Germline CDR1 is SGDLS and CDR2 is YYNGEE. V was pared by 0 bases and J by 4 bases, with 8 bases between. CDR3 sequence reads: CASSVGGPGANVLTF. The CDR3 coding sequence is TGTGCCAGCAGCGTAGGGGGGCCAGGGGCCAACGTCCTGACTTTC.

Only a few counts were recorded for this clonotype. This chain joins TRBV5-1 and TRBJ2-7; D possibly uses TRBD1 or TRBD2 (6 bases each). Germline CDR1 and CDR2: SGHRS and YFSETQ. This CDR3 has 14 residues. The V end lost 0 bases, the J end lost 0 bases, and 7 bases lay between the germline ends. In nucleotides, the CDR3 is TGCGCCAGCAGCTTGGAGGGGGGCTCCTACGAGCAGTACGTC. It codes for CASSLEGGSYEQYV.

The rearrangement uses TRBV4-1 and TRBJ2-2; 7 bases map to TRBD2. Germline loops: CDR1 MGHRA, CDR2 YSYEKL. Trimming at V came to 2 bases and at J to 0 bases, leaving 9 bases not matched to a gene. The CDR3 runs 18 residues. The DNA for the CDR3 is TGCGCCAGCAGCCAACCCTCTAGCGGAGCCGCGAACACCGGGGAGCTGTTTTTT. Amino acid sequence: CASSQPSSGAANTGELFF.

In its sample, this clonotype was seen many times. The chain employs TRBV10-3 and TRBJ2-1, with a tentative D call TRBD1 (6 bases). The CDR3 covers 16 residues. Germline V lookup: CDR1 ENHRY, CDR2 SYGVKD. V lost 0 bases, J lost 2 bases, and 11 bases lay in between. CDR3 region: CAISESPTGPYNEQFF. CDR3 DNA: TGTGCCATCAGTGAGTCTCCGACAGGCCCCTACAATGAGCAGTTCTTC.

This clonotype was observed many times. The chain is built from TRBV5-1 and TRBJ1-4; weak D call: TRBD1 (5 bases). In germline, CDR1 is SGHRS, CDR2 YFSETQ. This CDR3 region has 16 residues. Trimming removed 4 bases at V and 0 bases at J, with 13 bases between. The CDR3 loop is CASSRQHAATNEKLFF. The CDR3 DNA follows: TGCGCCAGCAGCCGACAGCACGCAGCAACTAATGAAAAACTGTTTTTT.

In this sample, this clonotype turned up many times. CDR3 nucleotide sequence: TGCAGCGTAGGGGCTAGCGGGATGGCCGAAAATGAGCAGTTCTTC. It codes for CSVGASGMAENEQFF. This chain connects TRBV29-1 to TRBJ2-1, with 9 bases fitting TRBD2. The CDR3 runs to 15 residues. The ends lost 6 bases at V and 7 bases at J; junction bases unmatched: 13. Germline values: CDR1 SQVTM, CDR2 ANQGSEA.

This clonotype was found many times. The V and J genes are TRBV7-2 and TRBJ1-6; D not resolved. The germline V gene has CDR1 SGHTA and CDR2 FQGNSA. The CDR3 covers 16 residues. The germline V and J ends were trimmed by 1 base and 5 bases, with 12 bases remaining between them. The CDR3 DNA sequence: TGTGCCAGCAGCTTAGGACGTGGGAGGGATAATTCACCCCTCCACTTT. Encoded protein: CASSLGRGRDNSPLHF. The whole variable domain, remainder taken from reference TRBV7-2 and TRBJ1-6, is GAGVSQSPSNKVTEKGKDVELRCDPISGHTALYWYRQSLGQGLEFLIYFQGNSAPDKSGLPSDRFSAERTGGSVSTLTIQRTQQEDSAVYLCASSLGRGRDNSPLHFGNGTRLTVT.

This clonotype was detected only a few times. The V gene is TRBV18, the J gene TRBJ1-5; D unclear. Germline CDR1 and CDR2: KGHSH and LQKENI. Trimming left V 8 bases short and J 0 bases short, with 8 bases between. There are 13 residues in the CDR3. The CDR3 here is CASTPGSNQPQHF. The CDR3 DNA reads TGTGCCAGCACCCCCGGTAGCAATCAGCCCCAGCATTTT.

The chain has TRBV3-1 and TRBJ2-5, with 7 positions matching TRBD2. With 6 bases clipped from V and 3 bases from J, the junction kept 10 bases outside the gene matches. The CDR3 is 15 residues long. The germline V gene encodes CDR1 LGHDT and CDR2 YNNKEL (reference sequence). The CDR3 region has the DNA TGTGCCAGCAGTCCAAGTGTGGCGGGAGAAGAGACCCAGTACTTC. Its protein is CASSPSVAGEETQYF.

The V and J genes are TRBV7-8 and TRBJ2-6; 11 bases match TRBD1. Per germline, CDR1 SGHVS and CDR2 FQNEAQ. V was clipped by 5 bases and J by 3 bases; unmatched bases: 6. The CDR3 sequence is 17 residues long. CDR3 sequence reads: CASSPDRGLSGANVLTF. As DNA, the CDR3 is TGTGCCAGCAGCCCGGACAGGGGGCTGAGTGGGGCCAACGTCCTGACTTTC.

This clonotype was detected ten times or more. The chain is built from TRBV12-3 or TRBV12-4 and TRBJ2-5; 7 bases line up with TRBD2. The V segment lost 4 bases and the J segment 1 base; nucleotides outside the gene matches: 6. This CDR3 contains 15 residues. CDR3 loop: CASSWNGTIQETQYF. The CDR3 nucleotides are TGTGCCAGCAGTTGGAATGGGACTATCCAAGAGACCCAGTACTTC.

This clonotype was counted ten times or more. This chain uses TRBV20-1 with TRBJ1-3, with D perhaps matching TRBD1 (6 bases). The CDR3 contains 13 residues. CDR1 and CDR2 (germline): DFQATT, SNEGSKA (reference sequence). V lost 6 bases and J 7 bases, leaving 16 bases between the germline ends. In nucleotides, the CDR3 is TGCAGTGCCAGGCAGGGGCAGGGGAACACCATATATTTT. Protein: CSARQGQGNTIYF.

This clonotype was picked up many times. In nucleotides, the CDR3 is TGTGCCAGCAGTCCCGGACTAGCGGGAAGCGAGCAGTACGTC. Amino acid sequence: CASSPGLAGSEQYV. The V call is TRBV27, the J call TRBJ2-7; 12 bases line up with TRBD2. The CDR3 has 14 residues. The J segment lost 6 bases and the V segment lost 5 bases, leaving 5 bases of the junction unmatched. CDR1 and CDR2 (germline): MNHEY, SMNVEV (reference sequence).

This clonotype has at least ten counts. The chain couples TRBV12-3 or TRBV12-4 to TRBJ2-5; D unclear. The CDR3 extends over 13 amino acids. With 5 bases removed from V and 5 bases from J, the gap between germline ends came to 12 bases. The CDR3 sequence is CASSPPPWETQYF. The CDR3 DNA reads TGTGCCAGCAGTCCCCCGCCATGGGAGACCCAGTACTTC.

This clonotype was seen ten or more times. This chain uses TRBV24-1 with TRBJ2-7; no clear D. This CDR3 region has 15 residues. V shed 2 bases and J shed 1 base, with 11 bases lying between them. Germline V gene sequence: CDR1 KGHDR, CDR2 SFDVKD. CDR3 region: CATSDSRAGSYEQYF. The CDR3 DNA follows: TGTGCCACCAGTGATTCCCGGGCCGGGTCCTACGAGCAGTACTTC.

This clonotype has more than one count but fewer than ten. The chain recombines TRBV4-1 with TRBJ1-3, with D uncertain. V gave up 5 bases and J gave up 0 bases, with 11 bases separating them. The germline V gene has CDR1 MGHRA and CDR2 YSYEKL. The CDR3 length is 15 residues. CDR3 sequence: CASSSRGFSGNTIYF. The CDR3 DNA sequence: TGCGCCAGCAGCTCCCGGGGTTTCTCTGGAAACACCATATATTTT.

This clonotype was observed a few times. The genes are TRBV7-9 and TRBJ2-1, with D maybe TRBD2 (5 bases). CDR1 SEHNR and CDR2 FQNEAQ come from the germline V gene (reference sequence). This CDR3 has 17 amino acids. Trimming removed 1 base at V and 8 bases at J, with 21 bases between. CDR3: CASSLGEDLPPGYEQFF. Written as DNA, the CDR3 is TGTGCCAGCAGCTTAGGCGAGGACTTGCCCCCGGGGTATGAGCAGTTCTTC.

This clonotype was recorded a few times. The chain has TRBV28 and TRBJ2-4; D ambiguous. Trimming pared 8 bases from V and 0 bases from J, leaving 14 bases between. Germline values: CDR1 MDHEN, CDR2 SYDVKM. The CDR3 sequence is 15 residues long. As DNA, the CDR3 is TGTGCCAGCGTCCCGTCTCAACTAGCCAAAAACATTCAGTACTTC. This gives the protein CASVPSQLAKNIQYF.

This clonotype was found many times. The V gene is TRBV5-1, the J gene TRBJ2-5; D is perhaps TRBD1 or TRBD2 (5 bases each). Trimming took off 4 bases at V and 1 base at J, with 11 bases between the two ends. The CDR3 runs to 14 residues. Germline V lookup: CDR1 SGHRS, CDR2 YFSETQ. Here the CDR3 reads CASSRRDRQETQYF. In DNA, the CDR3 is TGCGCCAGCAGCCGTCGGGACCGCCAAGAGACCCAGTACTTC. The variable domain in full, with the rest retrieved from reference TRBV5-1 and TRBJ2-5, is KAGVTQTPRYLIKTRGQQVTLSCSPISGHRSVSWYQQTPGQGLQFLFEYFSETQRNKGNFPGRFSGRQFSNSRSEMNVSTLELGDSALYLCASSRRDRQETQYFGPGTRLLVL.

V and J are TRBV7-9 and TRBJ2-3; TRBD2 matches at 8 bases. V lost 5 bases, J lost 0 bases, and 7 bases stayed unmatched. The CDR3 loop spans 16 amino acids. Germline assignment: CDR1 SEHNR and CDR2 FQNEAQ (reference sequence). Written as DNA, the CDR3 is TGTGCCAGCAGCCCAGGGACTAGACTCAGCACAGATACGCAGTATTTT. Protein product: CASSPGTRLSTDTQYF. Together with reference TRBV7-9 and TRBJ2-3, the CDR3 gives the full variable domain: DTGVSQNPRHKITKRGQNVTFRCDPISEHNRLYWYRQTLGQGPEFLTYFQNEAQLEKSRLLSDRFSAERPKGSFSTLEIQRTEQGDSAMYLCASSPGTRLSTDTQYFGPGTRLTVL.

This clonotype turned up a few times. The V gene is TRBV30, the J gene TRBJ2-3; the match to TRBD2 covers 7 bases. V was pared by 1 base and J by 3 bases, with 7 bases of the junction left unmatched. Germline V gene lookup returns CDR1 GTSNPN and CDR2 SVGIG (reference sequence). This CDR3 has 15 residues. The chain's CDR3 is CAWSAGGSSTDTQYF. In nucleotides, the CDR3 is TGTGCCTGGAGTGCGGGCGGGAGCTCGACAGATACGCAGTATTTT.

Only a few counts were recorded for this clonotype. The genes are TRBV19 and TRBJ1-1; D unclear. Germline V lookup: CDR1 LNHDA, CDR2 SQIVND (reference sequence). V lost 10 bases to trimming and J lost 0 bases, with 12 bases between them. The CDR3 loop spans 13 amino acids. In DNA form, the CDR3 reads TGTGCCACCCGGGTGGCGGTGAACACTGAAGCTTTCTTT. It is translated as CATRVAVNTEAFF.

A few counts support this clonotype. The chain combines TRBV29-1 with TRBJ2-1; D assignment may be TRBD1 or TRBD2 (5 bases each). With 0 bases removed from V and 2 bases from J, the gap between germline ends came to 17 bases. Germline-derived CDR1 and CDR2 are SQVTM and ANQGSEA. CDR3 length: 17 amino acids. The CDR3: CSVEDLRTSGPYNEQFF. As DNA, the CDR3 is TGCAGCGTTGAAGATCTAAGGACGTCGGGACCCTACAATGAGCAGTTCTTC.